This T cell receptor (beta chain) originates from a study of T cells after yellow fever vaccination (dated by TCRdb to between 2018 and 2021). With regard to the full study: The SMART-Seq v4 Ultra Low Input RNA kit was used to prepare libraries from fractions with low cell numbers. To follow T-cell clones before and after primary and booster YFV17D yellow fever vaccination, bulk TCR alpha and beta repertoires were sequenced over time. The cohort comprised two healthy male donors, one aged 18 to 30 and one aged 30 to 39 years. Blood was collected at multiple timepoints before and after primary and secondary immunization, and bulk PBMC replicates and cell subsets were isolated. The study at large found these results: A small fraction of clonotypes showed up in both the CD4 and CD8 compartments, probably as a result of convergent recombination. Compared with the primary T-cell response, the secondary T-cell response was faster but weaker, reaching its peak on day 5 rather than on day 15. Because the study included only two donors, the extent to which the findings can be generalized is limited. After the booster, most clones that had expanded after primary vaccination were detected again (around 96% of CD4 and more than 85% of CD8), suggesting broad maintenance of memory. Because abundant contaminating clonotypes from the bulk population could be contained in FACS-sorted repertoires, computational filtering was required.

The instrument given in TCRdb is Illumina NovaSeq 6000. TCR cDNA was synthesized by 5'RACE template switching, through which a universal primer site and unique molecular identifiers were introduced. Priming for cDNA synthesis came from both the TCR alpha and TCR beta constant segments. Library amplification involved two PCR steps, and the second step added sample barcodes and sequencing adapters. Sequencing of libraries was done on Illumina HiSeq 2500 (2x100 bp) or NovaSeq (2x150 bp). From the authors' description of their analysis: MIGEC handled demultiplexing of reads and collapsing into UMI consensus sequences, while MiXCR performed V(D)J alignment. Using edgeR on replicate PBMC samples, clonotypes were called vaccine-responding if FDR was below 0.01 and the log2 fold change was above 5 up to day 15. Each bulk clonotype was labeled CD4 or CD8 based on which sequenced repertoire, CD4 or CD8, contained the clonotype at higher abundance. TCRdb handled the public reads itself, with Q25 trimming in fastp and clone calling in MiXCR, and kept productive beta chains. Each entry is one CDR3 protein sequence, shown with its most common DNA and genes. The V and J calls, along with clone size, are taken from TCRdb and not from the paper's own processing. Counted in this sample were 300,000 or so distinct CDR3 sequences; 7.5% to 9.5% of them appeared once. In total, the top ten clones hold 3% to 3.5% of the sample.

Per the publication, the treatment or condition label means: live attenuated yellow fever vaccine strain. A standard Ficoll-Paque protocol was used to isolate PBMCs from peripheral blood. CD4 and CD8 T-cell fractions were isolated with Dynabeads CD4 and CD8 positive selection kits. RNA was extracted with TriZol from bulk PBMCs, CD4 and CD8 fractions, and dextramer-positive and dextramer-negative fractions. V is clipped by 5 bases and J by 5 bases, and the sequence between their germline boundaries is 18 bases long. The CDR3 holds 15 amino acids from the cysteine to the phenylalanine. Just the 45-base CDR3 DNA is kept, in frame starting at base 1. The CDR1 and CDR2 encoded by the germline V gene are MDHEN and SYDVKM. Turning to this clonotype: The target of this receptor is not known. Within one base of it there is no much larger clone, and no base qualities were kept.

The rearrangement combines TRBV28 with TRBJ2-5, with a tentative D gene TRBD1 over 6 matching bases. The source is a man between 18 and 29 years old who received the YFV17D yellow fever vaccine. This specimen consisted of CD4+ T cells sorted from PBMCs, obtained 5 days after the yellow fever booster vaccination. The CDR3 is CASSPPGTFSETQYF. The sequenced DNA is TGTGCCAGCAGTCCCCCAGGGACATTTAGCGAGACCCAGTACTTC.